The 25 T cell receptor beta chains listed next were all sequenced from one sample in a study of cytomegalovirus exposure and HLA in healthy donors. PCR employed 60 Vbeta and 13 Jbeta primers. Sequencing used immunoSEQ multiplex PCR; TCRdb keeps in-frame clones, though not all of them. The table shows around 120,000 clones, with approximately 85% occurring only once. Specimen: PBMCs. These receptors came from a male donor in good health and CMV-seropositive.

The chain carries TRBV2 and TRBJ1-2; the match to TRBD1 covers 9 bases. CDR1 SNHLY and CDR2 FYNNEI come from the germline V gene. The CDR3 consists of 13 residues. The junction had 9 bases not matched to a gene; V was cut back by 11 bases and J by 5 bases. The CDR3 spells CAGQGTGDYGYTF. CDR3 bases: TGTGCCGGACAGGGGACAGGCGATTATGGCTACACCTTC.

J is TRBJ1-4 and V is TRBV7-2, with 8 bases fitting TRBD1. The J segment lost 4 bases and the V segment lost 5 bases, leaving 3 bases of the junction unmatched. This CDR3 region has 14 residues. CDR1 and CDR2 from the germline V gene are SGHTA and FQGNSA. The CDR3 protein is CASSQDRVNEKLFF. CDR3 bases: TGTGCCAGCAGCCAGGACAGGGTTAATGAAAAACTGTTTTTT.

The CDR3 DNA is TGCGCCAGCAGTGGGGTCGACAGGGGGGATGGCTACACCTTC. This encodes CASSGVDRGDGYTF. The rearrangement uses TRBV10-1 and TRBJ1-2, with TRBD1 matching 9 bases. Germline assignment: CDR1 WNHNN and CDR2 SYGVQD (reference sequence). V lost 4 bases, J lost 6 bases, and 6 bases stayed unmatched. The CDR3 is made up of 14 amino acids.

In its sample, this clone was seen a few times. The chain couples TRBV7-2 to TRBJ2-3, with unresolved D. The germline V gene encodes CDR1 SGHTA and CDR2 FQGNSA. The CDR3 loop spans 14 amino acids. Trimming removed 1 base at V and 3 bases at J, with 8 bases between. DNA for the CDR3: TGTGCCAGCAGCTTAGTGTCTAGAACAGATACGCAGTATTTT. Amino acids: CASSLVSRTDTQYF.

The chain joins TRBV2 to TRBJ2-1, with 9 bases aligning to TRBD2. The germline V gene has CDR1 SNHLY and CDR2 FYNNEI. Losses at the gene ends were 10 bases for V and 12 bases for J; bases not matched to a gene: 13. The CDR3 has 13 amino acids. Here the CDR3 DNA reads TGTGCCAAAGGGACTAGCTTTTTGTCTGGGCAGTTCTTC. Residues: CAKGTSFLSGQFF.

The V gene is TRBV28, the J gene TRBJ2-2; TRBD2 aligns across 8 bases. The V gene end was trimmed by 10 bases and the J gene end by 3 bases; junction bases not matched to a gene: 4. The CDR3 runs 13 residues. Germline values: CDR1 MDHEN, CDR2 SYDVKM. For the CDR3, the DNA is TGTGCCAACGGGAGGGGGGACACCGGGGAGCTGTTTTTT. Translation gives CANGRGDTGELFF.

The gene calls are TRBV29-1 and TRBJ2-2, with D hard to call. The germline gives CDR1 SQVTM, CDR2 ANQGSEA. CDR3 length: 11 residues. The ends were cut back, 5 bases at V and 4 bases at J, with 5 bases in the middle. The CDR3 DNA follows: TGCAGCGTTCCGGGCACCGGGGAGCTGTTTTTT. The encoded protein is CSVPGTGELFF.

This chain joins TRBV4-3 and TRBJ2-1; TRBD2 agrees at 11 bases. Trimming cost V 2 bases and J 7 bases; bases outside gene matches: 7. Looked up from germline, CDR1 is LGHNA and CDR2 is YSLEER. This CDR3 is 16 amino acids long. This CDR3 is CASSQPLAGGRNEQFF. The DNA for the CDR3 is TGCGCCAGCAGCCAACCCCTAGCGGGAGGAAGGAATGAGCAGTTCTTC.

CDR3 sequence reads: CASSEDRAQETQYF. The DNA for the CDR3 is TGTGCCAGCAGTGAAGACAGGGCCCAAGAGACCCAGTACTTC. The chain joins TRBV2 to TRBJ2-5; weak D call: TRBD1 (6 bases). The germline V gene has CDR1 SNHLY and CDR2 FYNNEI. The CDR3 is 14 amino acids. V gave up 1 base and J gave up 1 base, with 7 bases separating them. The whole variable domain, remainder taken from reference TRBV2 and TRBJ2-5, is EPEVTQTPSHQVTQMGQEVILRCVPISNHLYFYWYRQILGQKVEFLVSFYNNEISEKSEIFDDQFSVERPDGSNFTLKIRSTKLEDSAMYFCASSEDRAQETQYFGPGTRLLVL.

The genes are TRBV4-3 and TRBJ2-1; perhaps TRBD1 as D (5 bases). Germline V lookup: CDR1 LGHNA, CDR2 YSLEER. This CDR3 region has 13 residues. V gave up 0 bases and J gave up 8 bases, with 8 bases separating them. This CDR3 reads CASSQERGHEQFF. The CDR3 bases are TGCGCCAGCAGCCAAGAAAGGGGCCATGAGCAGTTCTTC.

CDR3 DNA sequence: TGTGCCAGCAGCCCCGGGGAAAGCTCCTACAATGAGCAGTTCTTC. It yields the protein CASSPGESSYNEQFF. This chain joins TRBV11-3 and TRBJ2-1; the D gene is possibly TRBD2 (5 bases). The CDR3 extends over 15 amino acids. Germline V gives CDR1 SGHNT, CDR2 YENEEA. The V and J ends lost 5 bases and 0 bases respectively, with 11 bases between them.

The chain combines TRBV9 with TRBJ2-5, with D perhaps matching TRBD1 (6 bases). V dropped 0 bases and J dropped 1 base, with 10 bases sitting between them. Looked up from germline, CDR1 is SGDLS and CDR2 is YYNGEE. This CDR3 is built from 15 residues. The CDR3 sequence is CASSVDTGFQETQYF. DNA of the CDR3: TGTGCCAGCAGCGTAGACACAGGGTTCCAAGAGACCCAGTACTTC.

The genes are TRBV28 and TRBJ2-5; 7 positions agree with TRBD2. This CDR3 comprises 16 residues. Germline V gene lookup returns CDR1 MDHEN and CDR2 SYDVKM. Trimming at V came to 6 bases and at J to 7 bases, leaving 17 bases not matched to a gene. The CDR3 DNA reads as TGTGCCAGCAGCCCTGGGCTAGCGGTCTTGGTAGGGACCCAGTACTTC. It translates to CASSPGLAVLVGTQYF.

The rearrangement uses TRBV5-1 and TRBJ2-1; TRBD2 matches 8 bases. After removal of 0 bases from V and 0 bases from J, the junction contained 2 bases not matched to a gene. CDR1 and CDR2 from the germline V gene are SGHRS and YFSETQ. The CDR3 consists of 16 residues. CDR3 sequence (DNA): TGCGCCAGCAGCTTGGGGGGGACTAGCTCCTACAATGAGCAGTTCTTC. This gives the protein CASSLGGTSSYNEQFF.

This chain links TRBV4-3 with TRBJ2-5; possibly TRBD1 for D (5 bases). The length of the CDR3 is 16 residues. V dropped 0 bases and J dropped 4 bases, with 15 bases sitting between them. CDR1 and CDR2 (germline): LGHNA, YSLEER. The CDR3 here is CASSQEYRSKGETQYF. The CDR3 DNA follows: TGCGCCAGCAGCCAAGAATACAGGTCAAAAGGAGAGACCCAGTACTTC.

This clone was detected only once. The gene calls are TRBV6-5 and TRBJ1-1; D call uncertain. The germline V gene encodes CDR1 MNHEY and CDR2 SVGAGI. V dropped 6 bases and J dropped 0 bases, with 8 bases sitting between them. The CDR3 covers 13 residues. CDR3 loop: CASREVVNTEAFF. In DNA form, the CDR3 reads TGTGCCAGCAGGGAGGTGGTGAACACTGAAGCTTTCTTT.

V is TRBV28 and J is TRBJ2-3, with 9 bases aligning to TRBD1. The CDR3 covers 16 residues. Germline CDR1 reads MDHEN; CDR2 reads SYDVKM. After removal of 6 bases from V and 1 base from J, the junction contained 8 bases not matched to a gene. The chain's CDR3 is CASSIYRGRGTDTQYF. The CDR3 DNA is TGTGCCAGCAGCATATACAGGGGGCGCGGCACAGATACGCAGTATTTT.

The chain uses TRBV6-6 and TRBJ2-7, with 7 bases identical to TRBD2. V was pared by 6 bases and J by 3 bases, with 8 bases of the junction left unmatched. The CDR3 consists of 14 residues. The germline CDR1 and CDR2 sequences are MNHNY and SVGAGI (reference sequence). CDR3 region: CASSPLGGYYEQYF. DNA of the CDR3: TGTGCCAGCAGCCCCCTCGGGGGGTACTACGAGCAGTACTTC.

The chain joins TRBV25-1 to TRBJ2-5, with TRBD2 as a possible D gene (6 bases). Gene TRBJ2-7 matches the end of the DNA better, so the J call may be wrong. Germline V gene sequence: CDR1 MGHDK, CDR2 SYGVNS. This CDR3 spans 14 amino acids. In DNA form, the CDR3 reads TGTGCCAGCAGTCCCGGGACTCCTATCTACGAGCAGTACTTC. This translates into CASSPGTPIYEQYF.

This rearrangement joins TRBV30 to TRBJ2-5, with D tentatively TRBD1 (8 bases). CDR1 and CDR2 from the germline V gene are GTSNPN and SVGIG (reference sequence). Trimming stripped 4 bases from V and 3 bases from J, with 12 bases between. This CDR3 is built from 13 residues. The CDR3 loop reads CAWNRGGEETQYF. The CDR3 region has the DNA TGTGCCTGGAACAGGGGGGGGGAAGAGACCCAGTACTTC. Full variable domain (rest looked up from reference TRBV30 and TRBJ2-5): SQTIHQWPATLVQPVGSPLSLECTVEGTSNPNLYWYRQAAGRGLQLLFYSVGIGQISSEVPQNLSASRPQDRQFILSSKKLLLSDSGFYLCAWNRGGEETQYFGPGTRLLVL.

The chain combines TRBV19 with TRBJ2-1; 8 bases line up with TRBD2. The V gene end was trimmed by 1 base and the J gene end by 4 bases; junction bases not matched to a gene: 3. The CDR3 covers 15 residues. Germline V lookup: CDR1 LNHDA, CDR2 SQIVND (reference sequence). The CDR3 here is CASSIGSGGYNEQFF. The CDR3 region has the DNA TGTGCCAGTAGTATAGGGAGCGGGGGTTACAATGAGCAGTTCTTC.

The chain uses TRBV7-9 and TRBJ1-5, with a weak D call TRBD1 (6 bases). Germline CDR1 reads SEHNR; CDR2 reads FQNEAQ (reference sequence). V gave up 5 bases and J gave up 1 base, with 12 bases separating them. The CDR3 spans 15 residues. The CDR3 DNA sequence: TGTGCCAGCAGCCTCACAGGGAAGAGCAATCAGCCCCAGCATTTT. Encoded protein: CASSLTGKSNQPQHF.

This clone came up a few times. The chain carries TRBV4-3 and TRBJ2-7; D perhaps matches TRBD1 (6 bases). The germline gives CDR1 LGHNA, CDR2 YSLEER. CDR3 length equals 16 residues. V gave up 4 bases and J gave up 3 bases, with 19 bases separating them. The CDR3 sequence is CASSPRTDRYLYEQYF. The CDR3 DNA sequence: TGCGCCAGCAGCCCCCGGACAGATCGTTACCTCTACGAGCAGTACTTC.

Written as DNA, the CDR3 is TGTGCCAGCACCCCCGGGACAGGGGCCACGGAGCAGTTCTTC. This sequence encodes CASTPGTGATEQFF. The chain recombines TRBV6-5 with TRBJ2-1; 10 bases agree with TRBD1. There are 14 residues in the CDR3. Germline CDR1 is MNHEY and CDR2 is SVGAGI. With 7 bases clipped from V and 10 bases from J, the junction kept 10 bases outside the gene matches.

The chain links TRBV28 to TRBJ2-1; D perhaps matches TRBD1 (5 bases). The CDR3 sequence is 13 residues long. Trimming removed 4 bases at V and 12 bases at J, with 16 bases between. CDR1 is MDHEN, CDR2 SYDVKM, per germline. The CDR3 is CASSSRQTGVQFF. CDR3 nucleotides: TGTGCCAGCAGTTCCCGACAGACGGGTGTGCAGTTCTTC. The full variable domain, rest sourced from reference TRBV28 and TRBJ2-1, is DVKVTQSSRYLVKRTGEKVFLECVQDMDHENMFWYRQDPGLGLRLIYFSYDVKMKEKGDIPEGYSVSREKKERFSLILESASTNQTSMYLCASSSRQTGVQFFGPGTRLTVL.